Listed below are T cell receptor beta chains from one sample, sequenced in a study of CD8+ T cells in alopecia areata. Profiled with immunoSEQ multiplex PCR; TCRdb holds only in-frame clones, not every one. The table records more than 200,000 clones, under 80% of them present only once. Material: CD4+ T cells sorted from blood, obtained at week 0. Receptors originate from a human donor with alopecia areata. Each CDR3 is given without its conserved first and last residue. The order of the fields is V gene, CDR3 protein.

V gene: TRBV5-1
CDR3 protein: ASSLAGGTAEAF

V gene: TRBV7-3
CDR3 protein: ASSLASGDTEAF

V gene: TRBV30
CDR3 protein: AWSSGGETQY

V gene: TRBV7-8
CDR3 protein: ASSLNGQGERYGYT

V gene: TRBV7-2
CDR3 protein: ASSSRRGGGNFGEQF

V gene: TRBV15
CDR3 protein: ATSRHRDPNSPLH

V gene: TRBV30
CDR3 protein: AWSVSRTETQY

V gene: TRBV6-5
CDR3 protein: ASRPGLAGVQY

V gene: TRBV4-2
CDR3 protein: ASSQRLAGDPGNLH

V gene: TRBV2
CDR3 protein: ASSDQTISYEQY

V gene: TRBV4-1
CDR3 protein: ASSEDPSGRTEAF

V gene: TRBV30
CDR3 protein: AWRGLVHYEQY

V gene: TRBV6-1
CDR3 protein: ASSELGAGQVGYT

V gene: TRBV7-9
CDR3 protein: ASSSGTQYTEAF

V gene: TRBV30
CDR3 protein: AWSRKGDTEAF

V gene: TRBV27
CDR3 protein: ASSFSRQETQY

V gene: TRBV7-9
CDR3 protein: ASSLSGPETQY

V gene: TRBV9
CDR3 protein: ASSAGTGSNQPQH

V gene: TRBV6-5
CDR3 protein: ASSGTGSFYGYT

V gene: TRBV10-3
CDR3 protein: AISEWGGQRNSPLH

V gene: TRBV15
CDR3 protein: ATSREEGALSYNEQF

V gene: TRBV29-1
CDR3 protein: SVGVDGNQPQH

V gene: TRBV29-1
CDR3 protein: SVEAGGRVEQF

V gene: TRBV7-2
CDR3 protein: ASSPYQETQY

V gene: TRBV5-4
CDR3 protein: ASSLVLGVTGELF

V gene: TRBV20-1
CDR3 protein: SAMKEGTQY

V gene: TRBV9
CDR3 protein: ASSVGGRASGNTIY

V gene: TRBV30
CDR3 protein: AWSDLGGAQPQH